The sequence of this T cell receptor (beta chain) was determined in a study of cytomegalovirus exposure and HLA in healthy donors. Study-level findings and limits: Researchers reported that a few CMV-associated chains were confirmed in vitro as CMV antigen-specific. Using a false discovery rate of 0.05, a later analysis showed that 15,000 to 20,000 TCR beta sequences were associated with HLA alleles.

Each donor's status was that of a healthy bone marrow donor. The germline V gene has CDR1 MGHRA and CDR2 YSYEKL. This CDR3 contains 14 residues. V lost 1 base and J lost 7; bases outside the gene matches: 0. PCR amplification relied on 60 Vbeta primers (plus 13 Jbeta primers). The data were produced by immunoSEQ multiplex PCR, yet TCRdb's version contains in-frame clones alone and is incomplete. The data show fewer than 250,000 clones, 83% seen once. As regards this clone: Its antigen remains unidentified.

This sequence joins TRBV4-1 and TRBJ2-1, with TRBD1 matching 11 bases. The sample was PBMCs. The clonotype was recovered from a girl between 10 and 17 years old in good health and CMV-seronegative. The DNA for the CDR3 is TGCGCCAGCAGCCAAGGGGACAGGGGGAATGAGCAGTTCTTC. Amino acid sequence: CASSQGDRGNEQFF.